A single sample gave rise to the 13 T cell receptor beta chains below, sequenced in a study of blood T cell repertoires in COVID-19. Here immunoSEQ multiplex PCR was the method, and the copy in TCRdb shows in-frame clones only, minus some. The sample includes over 110,000 clones, more than 65% of them seen just once. The specimen sequenced was peripheral blood. These receptors originate from a man aged 55 to 70 with active or convalescent COVID-19.

The chain links TRBV18 to TRBJ2-1; TRBD2 matches at 8 bases. V trimming: 4 bases; J trimming: 2 bases; junction bases outside the gene matches: 7. The CDR3 covers 16 residues. Germline V gives CDR1 KGHSH, CDR2 LQKENI. CDR3 coding DNA: TGTGCCAGCTCACGACCCCCGGGACTAGCCTACAATGAGCAGTTCTTC. Its translation: CASSRPPGLAYNEQFF. Variable domain in full (rest from reference TRBV18 and TRBJ2-1): NAGVMQNPRHLVRRRGQEARLRCSPMKGHSHVYWYRQLPEEGLKFMVYLQKENIIDESGMPKERFSAEFPKEGPSILRIQQVVRGDSAAYFCASSRPPGLAYNEQFFGPGTRLTVL.

The chain recombines TRBV3-1 (or the pseudogene TRBV3-2) with TRBJ1-1; a possible D gene is TRBD1 (5 bases). In germline, CDR1 is LGHDT, CDR2 YNNKEL (reference sequence). This CDR3 has 17 amino acids. Trimming took off 0 bases at V and 0 bases at J, with 14 bases between the two ends. The CDR3 coding sequence is TGTGCCAGCAGCCAAGAACCTGGACAAACGATGAACACTGAAGCTTTCTTT. Its translation is CASSQEPGQTMNTEAFF.

This clone was found a few times. The chain is built from TRBV9 and TRBJ1-3, with 7 bases lining up with TRBD1. The CDR3 is made up of 17 amino acids. Germline trimming cut 0 bases from V and 0 bases from J; bases unmatched to any gene: 6. The germline CDR1 and CDR2 sequences are SGDLS and YYNGEE. CDR3: CASSVGGTDLSGNTIYF. DNA of the CDR3: TGTGCCAGCAGCGTAGGGGGGACAGACCTCTCTGGAAACACCATATATTTT.

The table lists this clone with a few counts. The chain has TRBV2 and TRBJ1-1, with D maybe TRBD1 (6 bases). The CDR3 length is 17 residues. Germline V gene lookup returns CDR1 SNHLY and CDR2 FYNNEI. V was pared by 6 bases and J by 0 bases, with 20 bases between. The CDR3 nucleotides read TGTGCCAGCAGCTTAGGACAGCAAAAAAACCTGAACACTGAAGCTTTCTTT. Residues: CASSLGQQKNLNTEAFF. The full variable domain, its missing parts supplied by reference TRBV2 and TRBJ1-1, is EPEVTQTPSHQVTQMGQEVILRCVPISNHLYFYWYRQILGQKVEFLVSFYNNEISEKSEIFDDQFSVERPDGSNFTLKIRSTKLEDSAMYFCASSLGQQKNLNTEAFFGQGTRLTVV.

This clone was seen only once. The V and J genes are TRBV6-5 and TRBJ1-1; D may be TRBD1 (5 bases). CDR1 and CDR2 from the germline V gene are MNHEY and SVGAGI. The CDR3 consists of 15 residues. Deletions cut 0 bases from V and 8 bases from J, with 16 bases between. The CDR3 reads CASSYSNRIASEAFF. The CDR3 coding sequence is TGTGCCAGCAGTTACTCGAACAGGATAGCATCAGAAGCTTTCTTT.

The chain couples TRBV7-2 to TRBJ1-2; a possible D gene is TRBD1 (5 bases). Per germline, CDR1 SGHTA and CDR2 FQGNSA. The V end was cut by 5 bases, the J end by 7 bases, with 14 bases between. This CDR3 has 13 amino acids. The chain's CDR3 is CASSQPTELGYTF. In nucleotides, the CDR3 is TGTGCCAGCAGCCAACCGACAGAACTTGGCTACACCTTC.

The gene calls are TRBV9 and TRBJ2-5; TRBD1 matches 8 bases. Trimming took 4 bases from V and 5 from J; bases not matched to a gene: 10. CDR3 length: 15 amino acids. The germline gives CDR1 SGDLS, CDR2 YYNGEE. The CDR3 reads CASSNSGQALETQYF. The CDR3 nucleotides read TGTGCCAGCAGCAACTCGGGACAGGCGCTTGAGACCCAGTACTTC.

The V call is TRBV5-1, the J call TRBJ1-2; 12 bases map to TRBD1. There are 14 residues in the CDR3. Germline V gives CDR1 SGHRS, CDR2 YFSETQ. Unmatched junction bases numbered 5, after V lost 4 bases and J lost 7 bases. CDR3 DNA: TGCGCCAGCAGCCTGGGACAGGGGGCTCGTGGCTACACCTTC. It codes for CASSLGQGARGYTF.

This rearrangement joins TRBV6-5 to TRBJ2-7; 9 bases fit TRBD1. The CDR3 has 16 residues. With 2 bases clipped from V and 7 bases from J, the junction kept 12 bases outside the gene matches. Looked up from germline, CDR1 is MNHEY and CDR2 is SVGAGI. The CDR3 nucleotides are TGTGCCAGCAGTTACCAGACCGGGACAGGGCTTGGGGAGCAGTACTTC. It yields the protein CASSYQTGTGLGEQYF.

The chain combines TRBV7-8 with TRBJ1-6; the match to TRBD1 covers 8 bases. Trimming at V came to 1 base and at J to 7 bases, leaving 9 bases not matched to a gene. From germline, CDR1 is SGHVS and CDR2 FQNEAQ. The CDR3 has 17 amino acids. The CDR3 sequence is CASSLVSGGASNSPLHF. The CDR3 bases are TGTGCCAGCAGCTTAGTATCAGGGGGCGCTTCCAATTCACCCCTCCACTTT.

This clone has a count of ten or more. The chain has TRBV5-6 and TRBJ2-1, with D tentatively TRBD1 (5 bases). Between the trimmed V and J ends, which lost 4 bases and 4 bases, there was a span of 9 bases. The germline V gene encodes CDR1 SGHDT and CDR2 YYEEEE. The CDR3 is 13 amino acids. The CDR3 DNA is TGTGCCAGCAGCCCACCAGGGTACAATGAGCAGTTCTTC. It yields the protein CASSPPGYNEQFF.

This clone appeared once. This sequence joins TRBV19 and TRBJ2-7; 7 bases line up with TRBD1. Germline V lookup: CDR1 LNHDA, CDR2 SQIVND (reference sequence). This CDR3 contains 15 residues. The V gene end was trimmed by 1 base and the J gene end by 4 bases; junction bases not matched to a gene: 7. CDR3 DNA: TGTGCCAGTAGTATAGGGACAGGTGGGGGATACGAGCAGTACTTC. Encoded protein: CASSIGTGGGYEQYF.

This chain connects TRBV7-8 to TRBJ1-2; D remains ambiguous. The germline CDR1 and CDR2 sequences are SGHVS and FQNEAQ. The CDR3 contains 14 residues. V was trimmed by 0 bases and J by 4 bases, leaving 9 bases between them. The DNA for the CDR3 is TGTGCCAGCAGCTTAGCGGCGGATGCCTATGGCTACACCTTC. Translation: CASSLAADAYGYTF.